The 7 T cell receptor beta chains listed next were all sequenced from one sample in a study of T cells in Graves' hyperthyroidism and ophthalmopathy (dated by TCRdb to the late 2010s). The library relied on multiplex PCR. TCRdb shows the sequencer as Illumina HiSeq 2000. TCR beta CDR3 regions were amplified from RNA transcripts. A first-round RT-PCR of the TCR CDR3 used the HTBI primer set with the Qiagen OneStep RT-PCR kit. The public reads were quality trimmed at Q25 with fastp and then assembled into clones with MiXCR by TCRdb, keeping productive beta chains. One record per CDR3 amino acid sequence lists the most common genes and DNA. Within this sample are about 270,000 distinct CDR3 sequences, with roughly 20% of them counted one time only. About 60% of the sample rests with the top ten. Material: blood. Receptors originate from a man aged 25 to 40 with Graves' ophthalmopathy.

The table lists this clonotype with a few counts. The chain carries TRBV10-2 and TRBJ2-6; TRBD1 matches 7 bases. The germline V gene encodes CDR1 WSHSY and CDR2 SAAADI. The CDR3 is 16 amino acids. V gave up 4 bases and J gave up 4 bases; unmatched junction bases: 7. The CDR3 loop is CASSGGQVTGANVLTF. In DNA, the CDR3 is TGCGCCAGCAGTGGTGGACAGGTAACGGGGGCCAACGTCCTGACTTTC.

The chain joins TRBV19 to TRBJ2-2, with D possibly matching TRBD2 (5 bases). The CDR3 is 12 amino acids. The V and J ends lost 10 bases and 2 bases respectively, with 8 bases between them. Germline V gene data show CDR1 as LNHDA and CDR2 as SQIVND (reference sequence). CDR3 sequence reads: CATDFNTGELFF. The CDR3 DNA follows: TGTGCCACGGACTTTAACACCGGGGAGCTGTTTTTT.

The chain carries TRBV13 and TRBJ2-7; no firm D call. V was trimmed by 2 bases and J by 6 bases, leaving 8 bases between them. The CDR3 length is 12 residues. Per the germline V gene, CDR1 is PRHDT and CDR2 is FYEKMQ (reference sequence). The CDR3 is CASSLNPAEQYF. The CDR3 nucleotides read TGTGCCAGCAGCTTAAACCCTGCCGAGCAGTACTTC.

In this sample, this clonotype turned up many times. This rearrangement joins TRBV3-1 to TRBJ2-2; D is unclear. This CDR3 is 14 amino acids long. CDR1 is LGHDT and CDR2 is YNNKEL in the germline V gene (reference sequence). V lost 4 bases and J lost 1, with 7 bases in between. The CDR3 DNA follows: TGTGCCAGCAGCCCGACACTGAACACCGGGGAGCTGTTTTTT. Protein: CASSPTLNTGELFF. Full variable domain (remainder filled in from reference TRBV3-1 and TRBJ2-2): DTAVSQTPKYLVTQMGNDKSIKCEQNLGHDTMYWYKQDSKKFLKIMFSYNNKELIINETVPNRFSPKSPDKAHLNLHINSLELGDSAVYFCASSPTLNTGELFFGEGSRLTVL.

The V gene is TRBV27, the J gene TRBJ2-7; D uncertain. CDR3 size: 12 residues. Trimming took 5 bases from V and 5 from J, leaving 10 bases between them. CDR1 MNHEY and CDR2 SMNVEV come from the germline V gene (reference sequence). As DNA, the CDR3 is TGTGCCAGCAGTAAAATAGACGACGAGCAGTACTTC. Amino acid sequence: CASSKIDDEQYF.

This clonotype was seen at least ten times. The chain couples TRBV6-6 to TRBJ1-1; unclear D gene. This CDR3 region has 14 residues. Trimming took 2 bases from V and 1 from J, leaving 8 bases between them. Germline V gene data show CDR1 as MNHNY and CDR2 as SVGAGI (reference sequence). The CDR3, as DNA: TGTGCCAGCAGTTACGGAGCAGGGAACACTGAAGCTTTCTTT. This translates into CASSYGAGNTEAFF.

The chain recombines TRBV5-1 with TRBJ2-3, with D maybe TRBD2 (6 bases). The ends were cut back, 4 bases at V and 6 bases at J, with 15 bases in the middle. Germline V CDR1 and CDR2: SGHRS, YFSETQ. The length of the CDR3 is 14 residues. The CDR3 region is CASSTGGRSDTQYF. The CDR3 DNA sequence: TGCGCCAGCAGCACTGGAGGGAGGTCGGATACGCAGTATTTT. The full variable domain, in which reference TRBV5-1 and TRBJ2-3 provide the parts outside the CDR3, is KAGVTQTPRYLIKTRGQQVTLSCSPISGHRSVSWYQQTPGQGLQFLFEYFSETQRNKGNFPGRFSGRQFSNSRSEMNVSTLELGDSALYLCASSTGGRSDTQYFGPGTRLTVL.